The rows below give T cell receptor beta chains drawn from one sample of a study of identical twins. One entry per CDR3 protein, called by TCRdb with MiXCR from the 5' RACE reads. The data show roughly 470,000 distinct CDR3 sequences, over 11% seen once. These data were also reused for a study on yellow fever vaccine responses in identical twins.

The specimen was CD4+ T cells sorted from blood. The source is a woman between 18 and 30 years old in good health. Both conserved end residues are part of each CDR3. Expanded clones are given a class, and other clones once, few, many or no size at all.

CDR3	size	V	length
CASSQARDRVPYEQYF	NA	TRBV4-3	16
CASSLFPSGANVLTF	NA	TRBV27	15
CASSLSVRTYTEAFF	few	TRBV5-5	15
CASSWGTGAYEQYF	many	TRBV7-2	14
CASSQQLGTQETQYF	many	TRBV4-2	15
CAIRTGGQETQYF	NA	TRBV6-2/TRBV6-3	13
CASSLDGLAGASTDTQYF	few	TRBV5-1	18
CASSILAESNTGELFF	NA	TRBV19	16
CSARNLHGPQETQCF	NA	TRBV20-1	15
CASSAGTGGFTDTQYF	NA	TRBV5-1	16
CASSLIKTGGRLAFGELFF	once	TRBV12-3/TRBV12-4	19
CATSDSSGTSGRTDTQYF	NA	TRBV24-1	18
CASSQGPFGGGQETQYF	NA	TRBV4-2	17
CSASSGTSKIDTQYF	few	TRBV20-1	15
CSASDLVAGVAPITDTQYF	NA	TRBV20-1	19
CASNPGRGTSGNTIYF	few	TRBV19	16
CASSQAPETQYF	few	TRBV14	12
CSARDSGTSGSYNEQFF	NA	TRBV20-1	17
CSAIATVLAAQETQYF	NA	TRBV20-1	16
CAPTVRDVMSHEQFF	few	TRBV4-3	15
CASSRPGQPVQPQHF	NA	TRBV7-8	15
CASTDRAGSSYEQYF	few	TRBV6-1	15
CASSLRSTGELFF	many	TRBV7-2	13
CASSPPQGEETQYF	few	TRBV18	14
CASSQTIPAPATRKDTQYF	few	TRBV4-3	19
CASSYTALGQFF	NA	TRBV6-2/TRBV6-3	12
CASSEPTSGRAAETQYF	NA	TRBV2	17
CASSFKDTQYF	many	TRBV27	11
CASSYIVPTRGYGYTF	few	TRBV28	16
CSASFTGGQETQYF	NA	TRBV20-1	14
CASSSRQNYGYTF	few	TRBV12-3/TRBV12-4	13
CASSQSWDRSYEQYF	few	TRBV18	15
CASSQDPSGGGETQYF	few	TRBV4-1	16
CASSYFGLPAYEQYF	few	TRBV6-5	15
CASSRGTGRYEQYF	NA	TRBV6-1	14
CAISGAAGNTEAFF	NA	TRBV10-3	14
CASSQVPSGRSYEQYF	few	TRBV14	16
CSASPNSGANVLTF	few	TRBV20-1	14
CASSYVSPPWEQYF	few	TRBV6-5	14
CASSEGSDTGELFF	NA	TRBV2	14
CAWSVSLQETQYF	many	TRBV30	13
CAISDTTGDSNQPQHF	NA	TRBV10-3	16
CSARWGLANEQFF	few	TRBV20-1	13
CSARDGPRGTEAFF	NA	TRBV20-1	14
CSANPAGANVLTF	NA	TRBV20-1	13
CAISMTSGASYEQYF	many	TRBV10-3	15
CSVDLPDLGYTF	few	TRBV29-1	12
CSAGSGGRYNEQFF	NA	TRBV20-1	14
CASSQASTYEQYF	few	TRBV4-2	13
CSARSLYARQGSFGANVLTF	NA	TRBV20-1	20
CASSYDTQETQYF	NA	TRBV6-5	13
CASTIYPPVAGGVYNEQFF	NA	TRBV27	19
CAISETVGYEQYF	NA	TRBV10-3	13